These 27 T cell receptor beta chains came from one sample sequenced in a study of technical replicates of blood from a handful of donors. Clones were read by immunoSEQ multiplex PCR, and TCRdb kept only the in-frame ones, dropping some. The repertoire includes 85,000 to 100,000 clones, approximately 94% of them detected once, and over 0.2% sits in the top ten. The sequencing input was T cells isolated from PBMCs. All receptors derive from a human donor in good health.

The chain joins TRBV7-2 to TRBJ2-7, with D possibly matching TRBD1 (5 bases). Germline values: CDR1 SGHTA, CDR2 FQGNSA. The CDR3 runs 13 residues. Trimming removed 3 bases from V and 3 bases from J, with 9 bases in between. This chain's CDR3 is CASSLDTYYEQYF. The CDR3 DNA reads TGTGCCAGCAGCTTGGACACCTACTACGAGCAGTACTTC.

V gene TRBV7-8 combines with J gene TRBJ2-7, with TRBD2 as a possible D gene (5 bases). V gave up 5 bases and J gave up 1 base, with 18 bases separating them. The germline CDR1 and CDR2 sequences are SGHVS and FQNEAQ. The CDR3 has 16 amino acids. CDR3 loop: CASSPEGGLGSYEQYF. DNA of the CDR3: TGTGCCAGCAGCCCCGAGGGTGGCTTGGGGTCCTACGAGCAGTACTTC.

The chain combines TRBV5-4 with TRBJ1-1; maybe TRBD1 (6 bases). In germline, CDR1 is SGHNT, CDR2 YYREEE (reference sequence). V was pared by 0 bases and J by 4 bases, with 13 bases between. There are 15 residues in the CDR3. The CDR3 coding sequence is TGTGCCAGCAGCTTGGAGCCAGGGGTGGGCACTGAAGCTTTCTTT. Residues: CASSLEPGVGTEAFF.

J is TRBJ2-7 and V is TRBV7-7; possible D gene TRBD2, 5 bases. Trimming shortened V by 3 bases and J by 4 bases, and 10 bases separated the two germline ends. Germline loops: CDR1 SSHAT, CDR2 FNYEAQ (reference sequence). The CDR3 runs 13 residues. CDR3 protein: CASSLSEGYEQYF. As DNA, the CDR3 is TGTGCCAGCAGCTTGAGTGAGGGTTACGAGCAGTACTTC. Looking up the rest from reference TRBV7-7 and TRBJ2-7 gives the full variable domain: GAGVSQSPRYKVTKRGQDVTLRCDPISSHATLYWYQQALGQGPEFLTYFNYEAQPDKSGLPSDRFSAERPEGSISTLTIQRTEQRDSAMYRCASSLSEGYEQYFGPGTRLTVT.

The CDR3 region is CASRGPGVTGNTIYF. Written as DNA, the CDR3 is TGTGCCAGCAGGGGTCCCGGGGTTACTGGAAACACCATATATTTT. The V and J genes are TRBV25-1 and TRBJ1-3; D uncertain. V shed 6 bases and J shed 2 bases, with 14 bases lying between them. The CDR3 is 15 residues long. Germline V lookup: CDR1 MGHDK, CDR2 SYGVNS.

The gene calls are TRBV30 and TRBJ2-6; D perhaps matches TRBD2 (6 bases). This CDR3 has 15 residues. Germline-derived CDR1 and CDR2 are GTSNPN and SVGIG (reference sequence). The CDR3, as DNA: TGTGCTGTTAACCCGGCGGGGAGTGGGGCCAACGTCCTGACTTTC. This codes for CAVNPAGSGANVLTF.

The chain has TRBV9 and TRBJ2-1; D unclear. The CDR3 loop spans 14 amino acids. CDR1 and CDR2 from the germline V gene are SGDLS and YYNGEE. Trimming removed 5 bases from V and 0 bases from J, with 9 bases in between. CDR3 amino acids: CASSSTNSYNEQFF. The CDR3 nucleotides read TGTGCCAGCAGTAGCACAAACTCCTACAATGAGCAGTTCTTC.

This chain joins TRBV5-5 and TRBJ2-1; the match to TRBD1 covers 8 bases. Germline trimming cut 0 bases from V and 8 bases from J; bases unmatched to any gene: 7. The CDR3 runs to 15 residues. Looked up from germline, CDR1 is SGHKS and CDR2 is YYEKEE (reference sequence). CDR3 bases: TGTGCCAGCAGCTTGGTCCAGGGGGCAATCGATGAGCAGTTCTTC. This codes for CASSLVQGAIDEQFF.

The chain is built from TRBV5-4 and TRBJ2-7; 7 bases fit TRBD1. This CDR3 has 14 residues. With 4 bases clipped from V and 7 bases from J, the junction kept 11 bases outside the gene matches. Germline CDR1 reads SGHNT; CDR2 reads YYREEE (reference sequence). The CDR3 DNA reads TGTGCCAGCAGCGACCGACAGGGTTCGAGGGAGCAGTACTTC. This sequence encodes CASSDRQGSREQYF.

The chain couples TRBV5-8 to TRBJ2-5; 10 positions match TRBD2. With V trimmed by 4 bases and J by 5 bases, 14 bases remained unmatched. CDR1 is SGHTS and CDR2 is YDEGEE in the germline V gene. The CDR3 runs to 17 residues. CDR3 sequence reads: CASSPSWTSGFGETQYF. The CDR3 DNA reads TGTGCCAGCAGCCCATCGTGGACTAGCGGATTCGGGGAGACCCAGTACTTC.

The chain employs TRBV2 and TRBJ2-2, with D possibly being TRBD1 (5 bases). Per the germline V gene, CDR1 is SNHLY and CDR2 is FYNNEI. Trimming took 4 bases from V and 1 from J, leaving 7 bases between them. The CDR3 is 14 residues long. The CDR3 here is CASSGQLNTGELFF. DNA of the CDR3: TGTGCCAGCAGTGGACAGCTGAACACCGGGGAGCTGTTTTTT.

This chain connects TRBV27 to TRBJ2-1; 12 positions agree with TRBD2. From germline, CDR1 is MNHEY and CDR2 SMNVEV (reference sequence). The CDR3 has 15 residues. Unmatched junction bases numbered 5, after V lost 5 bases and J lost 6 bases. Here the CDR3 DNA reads TGTGCCAGCAGTCTTACTAGCGGGAGGCGCAATGAGCAGTTCTTC. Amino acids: CASSLTSGRRNEQFF.

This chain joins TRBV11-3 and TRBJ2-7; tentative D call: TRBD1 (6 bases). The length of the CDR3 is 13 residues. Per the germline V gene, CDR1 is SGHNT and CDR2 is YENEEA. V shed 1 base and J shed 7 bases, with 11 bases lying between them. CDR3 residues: CASSLAGQGEQYF. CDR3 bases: TGTGCCAGCAGCTTAGCTGGCCAGGGGGAGCAGTACTTC. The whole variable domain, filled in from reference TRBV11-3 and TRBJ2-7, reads EAGVVQSPRYKIIEKKQPVAFWCNPISGHNTLYWYLQNLGQGPELLIRYENEEAVDDSQLPKDRFSAERLKGVDSTLKIQPAELGDSAVYLCASSLAGQGEQYFGPGTRLTVT.

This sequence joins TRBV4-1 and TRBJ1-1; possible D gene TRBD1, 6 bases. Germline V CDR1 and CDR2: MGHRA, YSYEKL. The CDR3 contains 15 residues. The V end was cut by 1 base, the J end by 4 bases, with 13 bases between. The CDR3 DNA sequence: TGCGCCAGCAGCCAAGTGGGGAGGGGGGGCACTGAAGCTTTCTTT. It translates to CASSQVGRGGTEAFF.

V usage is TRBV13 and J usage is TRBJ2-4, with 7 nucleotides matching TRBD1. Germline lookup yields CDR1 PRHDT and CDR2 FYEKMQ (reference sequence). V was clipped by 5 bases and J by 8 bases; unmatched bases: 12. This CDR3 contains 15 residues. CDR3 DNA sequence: TGTGCCAGCAGCCGCCCCGGGCAGGGGGTAGACATTCAGTACTTC. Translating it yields CASSRPGQGVDIQYF. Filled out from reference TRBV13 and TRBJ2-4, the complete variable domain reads AAGVIQSPRHLIKEKRETATLKCYPIPRHDTVYWYQQGPGQDPQFLISFYEKMQSDKGSIPDRFSAQQFSDYHSELNMSSLELGDSALYFCASSRPGQGVDIQYFGAGTRLSVL.

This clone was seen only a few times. The CDR3 bases are TGTGCCAGCAGTGATATCGGGGGTTTAACTGAAGCTTTCTTT. Its translation: CASSDIGGLTEAFF. V usage is TRBV6-1 and J usage is TRBJ1-1, with D tentatively TRBD1 (5 bases). Germline-derived CDR1 and CDR2 are MNHNS and SASEGT. Trimming pared 3 bases from V and 5 bases from J, leaving 13 bases between. There are 14 residues in the CDR3.

The CDR3 loop is CASSEAGSTEAFF. The CDR3 DNA reads as TGCGCCAGCAGTGAAGCGGGGAGCACTGAAGCTTTCTTT. This chain uses TRBV10-2 with TRBJ1-1; D ambiguous. The CDR3 length is 13 residues. With 3 bases removed from V and 4 bases from J, the gap between germline ends came to 9 bases. Looked up from germline, CDR1 is WSHSY and CDR2 is SAAADI.

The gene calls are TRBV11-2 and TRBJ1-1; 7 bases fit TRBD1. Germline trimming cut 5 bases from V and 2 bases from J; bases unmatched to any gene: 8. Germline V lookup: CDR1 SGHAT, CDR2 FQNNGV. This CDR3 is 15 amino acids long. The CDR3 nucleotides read TGTGCCAGCAGCCTGCGGACAGGCGGAAACACTGAAGCTTTCTTT. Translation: CASSLRTGGNTEAFF.

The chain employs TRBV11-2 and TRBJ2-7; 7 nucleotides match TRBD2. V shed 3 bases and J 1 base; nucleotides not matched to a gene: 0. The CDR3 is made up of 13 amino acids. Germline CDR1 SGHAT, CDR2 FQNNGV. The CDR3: CASSFGGSYEQYF. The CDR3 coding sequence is TGTGCCAGCAGCTTCGGGGGGTCCTACGAGCAGTACTTC. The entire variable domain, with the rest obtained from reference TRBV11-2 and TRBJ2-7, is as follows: EAGVAQSPRYKIIEKRQSVAFWCNPISGHATLYWYQQILGQGPKLLIQFQNNGVVDDSQLPKDRFSAERLKGVDSTLKIQPAKLEDSAVYLCASSFGGSYEQYFGPGTRLTVT.

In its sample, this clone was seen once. CDR3 in amino acids: CASSQGLAEETQYF. CDR3 nucleotides: TGTGCCAGCTCACAGGGACTAGCGGAAGAGACCCAGTACTTC. V gene TRBV18 combines with J gene TRBJ2-5; 11 nucleotides align to TRBD2. The CDR3 extends over 14 amino acids. With 4 bases clipped from V and 3 bases from J, the junction kept 1 base outside the gene matches. Germline lookup yields CDR1 KGHSH and CDR2 LQKENI.

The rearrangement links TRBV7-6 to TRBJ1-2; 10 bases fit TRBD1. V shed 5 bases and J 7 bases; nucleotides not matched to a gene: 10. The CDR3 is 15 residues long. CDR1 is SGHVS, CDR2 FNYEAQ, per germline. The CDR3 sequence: CASSPIGTGVGGYTF. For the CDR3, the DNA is TGTGCCAGCAGCCCCATCGGGACAGGGGTTGGTGGCTACACCTTC.

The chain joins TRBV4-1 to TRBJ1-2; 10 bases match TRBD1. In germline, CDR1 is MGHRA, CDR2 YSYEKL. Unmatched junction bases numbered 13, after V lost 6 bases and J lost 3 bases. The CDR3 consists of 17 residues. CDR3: CASSLTLMGTGDYGYTF. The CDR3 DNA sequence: TGCGCCAGCAGTTTAACCTTAATGGGGACAGGGGACTATGGCTACACCTTC.

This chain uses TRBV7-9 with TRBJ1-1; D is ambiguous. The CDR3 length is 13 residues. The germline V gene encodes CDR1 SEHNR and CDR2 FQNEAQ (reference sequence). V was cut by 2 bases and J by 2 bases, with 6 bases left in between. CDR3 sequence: CASSLPSNTEAFF. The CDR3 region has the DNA TGTGCCAGCAGCTTACCAAGCAACACTGAAGCTTTCTTT. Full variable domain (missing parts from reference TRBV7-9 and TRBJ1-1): DTGVSQNPRHKITKRGQNVTFRCDPISEHNRLYWYRQTLGQGPEFLTYFQNEAQLEKSRLLSDRFSAERPKGSFSTLEIQRTEQGDSAMYLCASSLPSNTEAFFGQGTRLTVV.

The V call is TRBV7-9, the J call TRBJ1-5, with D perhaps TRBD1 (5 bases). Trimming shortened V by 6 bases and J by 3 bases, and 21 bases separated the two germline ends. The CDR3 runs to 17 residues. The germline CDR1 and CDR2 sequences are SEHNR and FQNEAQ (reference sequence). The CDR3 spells CASSYSGGMANNQPQHF. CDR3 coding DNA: TGTGCCAGCAGTTACTCTGGGGGGATGGCTAACAATCAGCCCCAGCATTTT.

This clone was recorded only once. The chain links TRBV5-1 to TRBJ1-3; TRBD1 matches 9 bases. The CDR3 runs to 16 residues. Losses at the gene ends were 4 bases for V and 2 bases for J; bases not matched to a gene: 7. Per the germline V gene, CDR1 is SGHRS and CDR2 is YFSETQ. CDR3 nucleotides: TGCGCCAGCAGCAACTACAGGACAGGGGCTGGAAACACCATATATTTT. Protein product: CASSNYRTGAGNTIYF.

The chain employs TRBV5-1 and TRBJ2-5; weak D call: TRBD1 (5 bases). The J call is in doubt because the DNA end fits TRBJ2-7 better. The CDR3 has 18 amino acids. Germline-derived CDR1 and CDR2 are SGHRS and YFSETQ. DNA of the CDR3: TGCGCCAGCAGGCCTTATGTAGGGGTTTTGGACAATTTCTACGAGCAGTACTTC. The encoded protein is CASRPYVGVLDNFYEQYF.

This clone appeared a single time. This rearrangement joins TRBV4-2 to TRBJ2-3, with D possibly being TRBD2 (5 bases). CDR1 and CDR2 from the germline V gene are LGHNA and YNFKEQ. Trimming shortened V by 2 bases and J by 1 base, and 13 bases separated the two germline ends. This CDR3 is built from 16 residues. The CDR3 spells CASSQYLAQGTDTQYF. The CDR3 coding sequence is TGTGCCAGCAGCCAATACCTAGCTCAGGGCACAGATACGCAGTATTTT.